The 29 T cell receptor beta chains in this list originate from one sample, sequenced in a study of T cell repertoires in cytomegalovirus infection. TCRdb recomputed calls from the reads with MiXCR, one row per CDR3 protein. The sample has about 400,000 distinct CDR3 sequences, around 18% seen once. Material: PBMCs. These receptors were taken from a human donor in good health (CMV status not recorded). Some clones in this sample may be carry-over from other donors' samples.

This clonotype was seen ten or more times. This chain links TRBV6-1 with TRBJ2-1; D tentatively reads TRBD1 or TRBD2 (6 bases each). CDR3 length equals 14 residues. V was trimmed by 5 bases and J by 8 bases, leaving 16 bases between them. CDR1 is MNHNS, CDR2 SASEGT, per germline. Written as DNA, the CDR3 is TGTGCCAGCAGTACCGTTGGGGGGCAGGATGAGCAGTTCTTC. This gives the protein CASSTVGGQDEQFF.

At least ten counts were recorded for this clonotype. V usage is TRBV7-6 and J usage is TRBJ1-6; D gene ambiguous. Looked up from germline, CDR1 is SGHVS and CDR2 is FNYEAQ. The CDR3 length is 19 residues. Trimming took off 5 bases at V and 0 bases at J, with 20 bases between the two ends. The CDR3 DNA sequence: TGTGCCAGCAGCCCGACCAACCCCCGGGTGTACTCCTATAATTCACCCCTCCACTTT. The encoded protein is CASSPTNPRVYSYNSPLHF.

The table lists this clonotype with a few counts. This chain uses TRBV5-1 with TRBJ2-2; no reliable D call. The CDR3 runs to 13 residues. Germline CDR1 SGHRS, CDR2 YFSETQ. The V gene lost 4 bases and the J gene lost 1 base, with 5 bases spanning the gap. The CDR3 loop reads CASSPWNTGELFF. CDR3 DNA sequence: TGCGCCAGCAGCCCATGGAACACCGGGGAGCTGTTTTTT.

CDR3 in amino acids: CASSIPTGGANTGELFF. CDR3 nucleotides: TGTGCCAGCAGTATACCTACAGGGGGCGCGAACACCGGGGAGCTGTTTTTT. This chain uses TRBV28 with TRBJ2-2; 9 nucleotides agree with TRBD1. Germline-derived CDR1 and CDR2 are MDHEN and SYDVKM. The ends lost 5 bases at V and 0 bases at J; junction bases unmatched: 7. CDR3 size: 17 residues.

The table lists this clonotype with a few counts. The CDR3 DNA follows: TGTGCCAGCAGCGACAGGGGGTTCGTCGAGACCCAGTACTTC. This translates into CASSDRGFVETQYF. The chain links TRBV28 to TRBJ2-5; 9 positions match TRBD1. The CDR3 has 14 amino acids. J gave up 5 bases and V 6 bases, and 7 bases lay outside the gene matches. Germline-derived CDR1 and CDR2 are MDHEN and SYDVKM.

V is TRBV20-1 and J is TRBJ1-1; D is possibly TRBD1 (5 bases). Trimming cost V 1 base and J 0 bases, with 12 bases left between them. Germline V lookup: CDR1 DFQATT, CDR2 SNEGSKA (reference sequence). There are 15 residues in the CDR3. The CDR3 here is CSARALTAMNTEAFF. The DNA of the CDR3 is TGCAGTGCTAGAGCCCTGACAGCAATGAACACTGAAGCTTTCTTT.

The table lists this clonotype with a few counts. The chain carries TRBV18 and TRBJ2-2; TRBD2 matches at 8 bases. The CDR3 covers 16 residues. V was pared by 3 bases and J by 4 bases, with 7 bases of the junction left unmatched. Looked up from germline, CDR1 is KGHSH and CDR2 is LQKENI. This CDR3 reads CASSPNGTRSTGELFF. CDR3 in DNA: TGTGCCAGCTCACCTAATGGGACTAGGAGCACCGGGGAGCTGTTTTTT.

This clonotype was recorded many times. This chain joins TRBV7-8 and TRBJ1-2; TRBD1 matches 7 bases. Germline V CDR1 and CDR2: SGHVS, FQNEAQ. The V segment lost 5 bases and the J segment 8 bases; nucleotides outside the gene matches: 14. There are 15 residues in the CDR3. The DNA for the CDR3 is TGTGCCAGCAGCCCCGCCGGGACAGTCGCATTGGGCTACACCTTC. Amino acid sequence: CASSPAGTVALGYTF.

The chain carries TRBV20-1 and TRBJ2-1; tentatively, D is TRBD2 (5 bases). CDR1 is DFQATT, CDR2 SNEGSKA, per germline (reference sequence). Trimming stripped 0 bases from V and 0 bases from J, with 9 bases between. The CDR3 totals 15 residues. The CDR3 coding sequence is TGCAGTGCTAGAGAGACTGGGAGCTCCTACAATGAGCAGTTCTTC. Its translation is CSARETGSSYNEQFF.

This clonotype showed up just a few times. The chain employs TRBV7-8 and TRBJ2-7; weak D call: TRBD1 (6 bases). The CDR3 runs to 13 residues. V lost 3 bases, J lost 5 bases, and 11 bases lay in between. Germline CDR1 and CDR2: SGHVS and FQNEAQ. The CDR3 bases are TGTGCCAGCAGCTTTGCAGGGGTGGACGAGCAGTACTTC. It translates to CASSFAGVDEQYF.

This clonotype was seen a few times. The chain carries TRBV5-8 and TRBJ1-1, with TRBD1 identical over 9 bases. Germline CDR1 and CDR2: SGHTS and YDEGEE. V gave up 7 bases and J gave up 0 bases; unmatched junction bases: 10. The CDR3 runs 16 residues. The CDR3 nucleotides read TGTGCCAGCTCCAAACAGGGGACAGGGATGAACACTGAAGCTTTCTTT. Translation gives CASSKQGTGMNTEAFF.

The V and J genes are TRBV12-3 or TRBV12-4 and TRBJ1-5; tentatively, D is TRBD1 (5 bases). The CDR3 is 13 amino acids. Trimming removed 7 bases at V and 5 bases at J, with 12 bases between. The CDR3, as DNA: TGTGCCAGCACGGGAACAGGAGATCAGCCCCAGCATTTT. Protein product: CASTGTGDQPQHF.

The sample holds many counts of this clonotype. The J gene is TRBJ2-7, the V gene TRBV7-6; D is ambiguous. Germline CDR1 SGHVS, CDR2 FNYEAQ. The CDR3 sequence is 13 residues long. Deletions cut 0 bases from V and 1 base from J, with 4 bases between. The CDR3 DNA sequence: TGTGCCAGCAGCTTAGCCCTATCCTACGAGCAGTACTTC. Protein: CASSLALSYEQYF.

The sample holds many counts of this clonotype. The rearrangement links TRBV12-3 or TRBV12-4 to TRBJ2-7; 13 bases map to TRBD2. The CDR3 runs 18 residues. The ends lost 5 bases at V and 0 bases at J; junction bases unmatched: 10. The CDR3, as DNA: TGTGCCAGCAGTCCAGGGACTAGCGGGGCTAGAAGCTCCTACGAGCAGTACTTC. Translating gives CASSPGTSGARSSYEQYF.

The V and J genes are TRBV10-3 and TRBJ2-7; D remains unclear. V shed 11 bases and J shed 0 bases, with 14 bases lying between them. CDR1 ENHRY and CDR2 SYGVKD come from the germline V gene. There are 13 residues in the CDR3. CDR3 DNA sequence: TGTGCCGGCCGCAAGTCTTCCTCCTACGAGCAGTACTTC. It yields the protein CAGRKSSSYEQYF.

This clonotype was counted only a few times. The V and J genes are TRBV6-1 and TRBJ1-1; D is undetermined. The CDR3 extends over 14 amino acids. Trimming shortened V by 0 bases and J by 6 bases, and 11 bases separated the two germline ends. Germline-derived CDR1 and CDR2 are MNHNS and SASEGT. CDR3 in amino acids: CASSEAWSRAEAFF. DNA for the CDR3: TGTGCCAGCAGTGAAGCATGGTCGAGGGCTGAAGCTTTCTTT.

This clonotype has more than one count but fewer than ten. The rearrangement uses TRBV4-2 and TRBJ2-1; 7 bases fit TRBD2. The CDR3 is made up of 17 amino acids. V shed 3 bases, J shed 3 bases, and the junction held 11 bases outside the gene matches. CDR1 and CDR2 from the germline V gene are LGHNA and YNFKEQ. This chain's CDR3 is CASSHTGLESVYNEQFF. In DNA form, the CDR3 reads TGTGCCAGCAGCCACACCGGACTAGAATCGGTCTACAATGAGCAGTTCTTC.

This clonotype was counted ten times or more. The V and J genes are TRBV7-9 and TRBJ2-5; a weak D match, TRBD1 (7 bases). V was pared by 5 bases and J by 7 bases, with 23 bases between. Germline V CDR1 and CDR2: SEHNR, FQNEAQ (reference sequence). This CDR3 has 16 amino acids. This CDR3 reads CASSQQTTGTAGTQYF. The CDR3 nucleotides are TGTGCCAGCAGCCAACAAACGACAGGGACAGCGGGGACCCAGTACTTC.

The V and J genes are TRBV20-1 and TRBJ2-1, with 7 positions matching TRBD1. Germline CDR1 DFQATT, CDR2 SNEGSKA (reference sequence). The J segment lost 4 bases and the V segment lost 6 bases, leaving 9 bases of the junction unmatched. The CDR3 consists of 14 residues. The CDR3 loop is CSALPQGEYNEQFF. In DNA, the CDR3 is TGCAGTGCATTACCCCAGGGGGAATACAATGAGCAGTTCTTC.

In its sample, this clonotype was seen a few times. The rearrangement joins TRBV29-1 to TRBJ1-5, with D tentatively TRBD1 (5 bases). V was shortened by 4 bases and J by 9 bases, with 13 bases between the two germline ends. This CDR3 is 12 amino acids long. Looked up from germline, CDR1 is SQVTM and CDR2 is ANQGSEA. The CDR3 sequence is CSVALERGPQHF. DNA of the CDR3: TGCAGCGTTGCTTTAGAGAGGGGGCCCCAGCATTTT. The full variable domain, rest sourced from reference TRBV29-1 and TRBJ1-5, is SAVISQKPSRDICQRGTSLTIQCQVDSQVTMMFWYRQQPGQSLTLIATANQGSEATYESGFVIDKFPISRPNLTFSTLTVSNMSPEDSSIYLCSVALERGPQHFGDGTRLSIL.

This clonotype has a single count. CDR3 amino acids: CSAQIEDTQYF. CDR3 bases: TGCAGTGCCCAGATAGAGGATACGCAGTATTTT. This chain connects TRBV20-1 to TRBJ2-3; D is ambiguous. Germline V gene data show CDR1 as DFQATT and CDR2 as SNEGSKA (reference sequence). This CDR3 is built from 11 residues. The V end lost 6 bases, the J end lost 6 bases, and 10 bases lay between the germline ends.

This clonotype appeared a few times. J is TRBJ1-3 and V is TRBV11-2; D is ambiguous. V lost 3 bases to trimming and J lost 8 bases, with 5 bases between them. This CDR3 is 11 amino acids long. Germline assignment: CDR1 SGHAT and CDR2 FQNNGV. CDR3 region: CASSLGYTIYF. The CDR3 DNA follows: TGTGCCAGCAGCTTGGGTTACACCATATATTTT.

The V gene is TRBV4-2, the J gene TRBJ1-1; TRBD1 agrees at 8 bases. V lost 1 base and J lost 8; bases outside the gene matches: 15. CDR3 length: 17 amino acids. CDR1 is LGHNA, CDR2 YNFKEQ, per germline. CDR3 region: CASSQVGQGAGMAEAFF. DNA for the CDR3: TGTGCCAGCAGCCAAGTTGGTCAGGGGGCCGGGATGGCGGAAGCTTTCTTT.

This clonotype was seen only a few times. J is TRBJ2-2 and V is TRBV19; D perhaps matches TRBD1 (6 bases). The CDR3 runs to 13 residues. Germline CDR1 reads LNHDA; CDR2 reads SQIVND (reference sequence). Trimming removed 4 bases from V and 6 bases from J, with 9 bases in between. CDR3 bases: TGTGCCAGTAGTAAACAGGGCGCCGGGGAGCTGTTTTTT. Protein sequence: CASSKQGAGELFF.

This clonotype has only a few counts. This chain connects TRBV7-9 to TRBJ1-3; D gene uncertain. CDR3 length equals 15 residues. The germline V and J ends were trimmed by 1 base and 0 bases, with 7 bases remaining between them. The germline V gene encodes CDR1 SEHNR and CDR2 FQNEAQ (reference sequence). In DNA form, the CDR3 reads TGTGCCAGCAGCTTAGGCGGCCTCTCTGGAAACACCATATATTTT. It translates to CASSLGGLSGNTIYF.

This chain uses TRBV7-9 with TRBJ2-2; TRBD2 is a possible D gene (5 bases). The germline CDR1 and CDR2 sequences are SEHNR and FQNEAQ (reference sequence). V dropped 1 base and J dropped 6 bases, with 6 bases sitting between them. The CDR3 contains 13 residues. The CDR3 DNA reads TGTGCCAGCAGCTTAGACGGGGCCGGGGAGCTGTTTTTT. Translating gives CASSLDGAGELFF.

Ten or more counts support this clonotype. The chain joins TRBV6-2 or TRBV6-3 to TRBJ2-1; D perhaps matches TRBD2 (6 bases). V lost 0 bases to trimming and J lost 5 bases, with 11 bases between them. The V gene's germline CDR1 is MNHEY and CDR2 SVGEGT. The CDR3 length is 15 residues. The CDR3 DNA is TGTGCCAGCAGTTACTCGAGGGGACTGGACAATGAGCAGTTCTTC. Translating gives CASSYSRGLDNEQFF.

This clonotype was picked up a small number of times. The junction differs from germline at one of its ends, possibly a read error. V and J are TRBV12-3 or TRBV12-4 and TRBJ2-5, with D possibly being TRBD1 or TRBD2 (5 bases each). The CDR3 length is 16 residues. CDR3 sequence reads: CASSLAGFDFDETQYF. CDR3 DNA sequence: TGTGCCAGCAGTCTAGCAGGGTTTGACTTTGATGAGACCCAGTACTTC.

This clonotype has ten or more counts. CDR3 in amino acids: CASSPDRVREKLFF. In DNA form, the CDR3 reads TGTGCCAGCAGCCCCGACAGGGTGCGGGAAAAACTGTTTTTT. This chain connects TRBV7-2 to TRBJ1-4; 7 bases match TRBD1. The V and J ends lost 5 bases and 8 bases, in that order; junction bases with no gene match: 8. From germline, CDR1 is SGHTA and CDR2 FQGNSA. This CDR3 region has 14 residues. Using reference TRBV7-2 and TRBJ1-4 for the parts outside the CDR3, the full variable domain is GAGVSQSPSNKVTEKGKDVELRCDPISGHTALYWYRQSLGQGLEFLIYFQGNSAPDKSGLPSDRFSAERTGGSVSTLTIQRTQQEDSAVYLCASSPDRVREKLFFGSGTQLSVL.